Shown below are 15 T cell receptor beta chains from a single sample sequenced in a study of blood T cell repertoires in COVID-19. Sequencing used immunoSEQ multiplex PCR; TCRdb keeps in-frame clones, though not all of them. The profile shows about 220,000 clones, more than 85% of them singletons. The sample taken for sequencing was peripheral blood. The receptors here all came from a man in his forties or fifties with active or convalescent COVID-19.

This clone was picked up one time. The chain employs TRBV19 and TRBJ1-5, with TRBD1 identical over 8 bases. The germline V gene encodes CDR1 LNHDA and CDR2 SQIVND (reference sequence). V gave up 5 bases and J gave up 1 base; unmatched junction bases: 4. This CDR3 comprises 15 residues. CDR3 sequence reads: CASSRTGRSNQPQHF. The CDR3 region has the DNA TGTGCCAGTAGTCGGACAGGGCGCAGCAATCAGCCCCAGCATTTT.

V gene TRBV2 combines with J gene TRBJ1-1; tentatively, D is TRBD1 (5 bases). This CDR3 region has 15 residues. Trimming removed 6 bases from V and 0 bases from J, with 14 bases in between. Germline values: CDR1 SNHLY, CDR2 FYNNEI. DNA of the CDR3: TGTGCCAGCAGCGGTCAGGGTTGGATGAACACTGAAGCTTTCTTT. It is translated as CASSGQGWMNTEAFF. The variable domain in full, with the rest retrieved from reference TRBV2 and TRBJ1-1, is EPEVTQTPSHQVTQMGQEVILRCVPISNHLYFYWYRQILGQKVEFLVSFYNNEISEKSEIFDDQFSVERPDGSNFTLKIRSTKLEDSAMYFCASSGQGWMNTEAFFGQGTRLTVV.

The J gene is TRBJ2-3, the V gene TRBV9, with D uncertain. The germline V gene has CDR1 SGDLS and CDR2 YYNGEE. The CDR3 is 14 amino acids. The ends were cut back, 2 bases at V and 1 base at J, with 8 bases in the middle. CDR3 sequence reads: CASSVSGGTDTQYF. DNA of the CDR3: TGTGCCAGCAGCGTGTCGGGTGGCACAGATACGCAGTATTTT.

The chain is built from TRBV4-2 and TRBJ2-7, with D hard to call. The CDR3 sequence is 13 residues long. Trimming took off 0 bases at V and 4 bases at J, with 7 bases between the two ends. Germline CDR1 reads LGHNA; CDR2 reads YNFKEQ. In DNA form, the CDR3 reads TGTGCCAGCAGCCAAGATCCCCAATACGAGCAGTACTTC. Its translation is CASSQDPQYEQYF.

V usage is TRBV5-6 and J usage is TRBJ2-3; 9 bases fit TRBD2. V shed 8 bases and J 8 bases; nucleotides not matched to a gene: 18. This CDR3 has 16 amino acids. Germline-derived CDR1 and CDR2 are SGHDT and YYEEEE. The CDR3: CASGVANSGRGGTQYF. In DNA form, the CDR3 reads TGTGCCAGTGGTGTTGCTAATAGCGGGAGAGGGGGTACGCAGTATTTT.

The chain is built from TRBV15 and TRBJ1-1; a weak D match, TRBD1 (5 bases). V was pared by 1 base and J by 0 bases, with 15 bases between. Per germline, CDR1 LNHNV and CDR2 YYDKDF (reference sequence). The CDR3 is 17 amino acids. In DNA form, the CDR3 reads TGTGCCACCAGCAGAGGCGGGACGGTGCCTTTGAACACTGAAGCTTTCTTT. Protein product: CATSRGGTVPLNTEAFF.

The V and J genes are TRBV4-1 and TRBJ1-5; D unclear. Between the trimmed V and J ends, which lost 0 bases and 10 bases, there was a span of 13 bases. Germline loops: CDR1 MGHRA, CDR2 YSYEKL. CDR3 length: 14 residues. The CDR3 loop reads CASSQESNRVPQHF. Written as DNA, the CDR3 is TGCGCCAGCAGCCAAGAGAGTAATCGGGTACCCCAGCATTTT.

This chain uses TRBV10-3 with TRBJ1-4, with D possibly being TRBD1 (5 bases). Trimming removed 2 bases at V and 8 bases at J, with 12 bases between. This CDR3 is built from 14 residues. CDR1 and CDR2 from the germline V gene are ENHRY and SYGVKD. The CDR3 protein is CAISERQGGEKLFF. DNA of the CDR3: TGTGCCATCAGTGAGAGGCAGGGTGGGGAAAAACTGTTTTTT.

The chain links TRBV5-1 to TRBJ2-7, with TRBD1 matching 8 bases. This CDR3 is built from 14 residues. Germline CDR1 reads SGHRS; CDR2 reads YFSETQ. Trimming at V came to 7 bases and at J to 4 bases, leaving 10 bases not matched to a gene. CDR3 bases: TGCGCCAGCTCCACCATCCAGGGGGCTTACGAGCAGTACTTC. It translates to CASSTIQGAYEQYF.

On this clone itself: In the same sample, other DNA sequences code for this CDR3. V is TRBV27 and J is TRBJ2-7, with no clear D. CDR3 size: 12 residues. The V end lost 5 bases, the J end lost 3 bases, and 8 bases lay between the germline ends. Looked up from germline, CDR1 is MNHEY and CDR2 is SMNVEV (reference sequence). CDR3 DNA sequence: TGTGCCAGCAGTCCCTCCAGCTACGAGCAGTACTTC. Its protein product is CASSPSSYEQYF.

This clone occurred a few times. The genes are TRBV11-2 and TRBJ2-5; TRBD2 agrees at 8 bases. With 11 bases clipped from V and 3 bases from J, the junction kept 11 bases outside the gene matches. This CDR3 contains 14 residues. In germline, CDR1 is SGHAT, CDR2 FQNNGV. The CDR3 DNA is TGTGCCGGAAGCCCCGGGCGGGGGGAAGAGACCCAGTACTTC. It is translated as CAGSPGRGEETQYF. The variable domain in full, completed from reference TRBV11-2 and TRBJ2-5, reads EAGVAQSPRYKIIEKRQSVAFWCNPISGHATLYWYQQILGQGPKLLIQFQNNGVVDDSQLPKDRFSAERLKGVDSTLKIQPAKLEDSAVYLCAGSPGRGEETQYFGPGTRLLVL.

This chain joins TRBV27 and TRBJ1-2, with a possible D match to TRBD1 (6 bases). Trimming left V 4 bases short and J 2 bases short, with 11 bases between. CDR3 length: 14 residues. Germline assignment: CDR1 MNHEY and CDR2 SMNVEV (reference sequence). Written as DNA, the CDR3 is TGTGCCAGCAGTTGGACAGCGGAGAACTATGGCTACACCTTC. Translating gives CASSWTAENYGYTF.

The chain carries TRBV29-1 and TRBJ2-3; 8 nucleotides agree with TRBD2. The CDR3 consists of 14 residues. CDR1 is SQVTM, CDR2 ANQGSEA, per germline. V was pared by 8 bases and J by 7 bases, with 14 bases of the junction left unmatched. The CDR3 region has the DNA TGCAGCTCTTTGCGAGCGGGAGAGGGGAATACGCAGTATTTT. This codes for CSSLRAGEGNTQYF.

The genes are TRBV7-9 and TRBJ1-5; maybe TRBD1 (5 bases). The germline V gene has CDR1 SEHNR and CDR2 FQNEAQ (reference sequence). The CDR3 has 15 amino acids. Deletions cut 4 bases from V and 5 bases from J, with 15 bases between. The DNA for the CDR3 is TGTGCCAGCAGCTCCCGCGACAGCAGAGATCAGCCCCAGCATTTT. Its translation: CASSSRDSRDQPQHF.

This sequence joins TRBV30 and TRBJ1-3; the D is unclear. The germline V gene encodes CDR1 GTSNPN and CDR2 SVGIG (reference sequence). V lost 2 bases and J 0 bases, leaving 14 bases between the germline ends. This CDR3 is built from 16 residues. DNA of the CDR3: TGTGCCTGGAGTCCTCACAGAGTTCACTCTGGAAACACCATATATTTT. This gives the protein CAWSPHRVHSGNTIYF.